These 13 T cell receptor beta chains were sequenced from one sample in a study of blood T cell repertoires in COVID-19. The repertoire was sequenced with immunoSEQ multiplex PCR; TCRdb's copy has only in-frame clones and lacks some. The repertoire holds around 340,000 clones, with 80% to 90% as singletons. The sequencing input was PBMCs or T cells enriched from blood (not recorded which). These receptors all come from a woman aged 40 to 50 with acute COVID-19.

This chain uses TRBV19 with TRBJ1-5, with TRBD1 matching 7 bases. V trimming: 8 bases; J trimming: 4 bases; junction bases outside the gene matches: 11. Germline V gene lookup returns CDR1 LNHDA and CDR2 SQIVND (reference sequence). CDR3 length: 15 amino acids. CDR3 loop: CASSTVSGGNQPQHF. DNA for the CDR3: TGTGCCAGTTCGACGGTGTCAGGGGGAAATCAGCCCCAGCATTTT.

The rearrangement uses TRBV5-8 and TRBJ1-6; D is uncertain. The germline CDR1 and CDR2 sequences are SGHTS and YDEGEE. Trimming left V 2 bases short and J 3 bases short, with 3 bases between. This CDR3 has 13 amino acids. In nucleotides, the CDR3 is TGTGCCAGCAGCTTACTCTATAATTCACCCCTCCACTTT. Its translation: CASSLLYNSPLHF.

The chain joins TRBV27 to TRBJ1-2, with TRBD1 matching 12 bases. V dropped 5 bases and J dropped 8; count of bases not matched to a gene: 9. Germline V gene sequence: CDR1 MNHEY, CDR2 SMNVEV (reference sequence). The CDR3 is made up of 15 amino acids. The CDR3 DNA reads TGTGCCAGCAGTAAGATGGGACAGGGGGCGGGAGGCTACACCTTC. It yields the protein CASSKMGQGAGGYTF.

The chain employs TRBV4-1 and TRBJ1-6; 8 bases are a match to TRBD1. Germline V gives CDR1 MGHRA, CDR2 YSYEKL. V shed 4 bases and J 4 bases; nucleotides not matched to a gene: 6. The CDR3 extends over 16 amino acids. The CDR3 sequence: CASSPAGTGYNSPLHF. The CDR3 DNA is TGCGCCAGCAGCCCCGCCGGGACAGGATATAATTCACCCCTCCACTTT.

V usage is TRBV7-6 and J usage is TRBJ2-1; 8 bases fit TRBD1. Germline assignment: CDR1 SGHVS and CDR2 FNYEAQ. V shed 5 bases, J shed 0 bases, and the junction held 6 bases outside the gene matches. The CDR3 sequence is 16 residues long. This chain's CDR3 is CASSPGGPSSYNEQFF. The CDR3 coding sequence is TGTGCCAGCAGCCCAGGGGGCCCGAGCTCCTACAATGAGCAGTTCTTC.

V is TRBV27 and J is TRBJ1-5, with 10 bases identical to TRBD1. CDR3 length equals 15 residues. Trimming at V came to 6 bases and at J to 0 bases, leaving 2 bases not matched to a gene. Germline lookup yields CDR1 MNHEY and CDR2 SMNVEV (reference sequence). The CDR3 spells CASRDRGYSNQPQHF. The CDR3 DNA reads as TGTGCCAGCAGGGACAGGGGGTATAGCAATCAGCCCCAGCATTTT.

The gene calls are TRBV7-3 and TRBJ1-2; 7 bases match TRBD1. Trimming took 5 bases from V and 8 from J; bases not matched to a gene: 8. This CDR3 is 13 amino acids long. Germline CDR1 reads SGHTA; CDR2 reads FQGTGA. CDR3 in DNA: TGTGCCAGCAGCCCGACAGGGCCGGGAGGCTACACCTTC. Amino acid sequence: CASSPTGPGGYTF.

This rearrangement joins TRBV19 to TRBJ2-7, with 11 bases identical to TRBD1. The CDR3 length is 15 residues. The J segment lost 3 bases and the V segment lost 6 bases, leaving 7 bases of the junction unmatched. Looked up from germline, CDR1 is LNHDA and CDR2 is SQIVND (reference sequence). CDR3 nucleotide sequence: TGTGCCAGTAGATCGACCGGGACAGGGGGCTACGAGCAGTACTTC. This gives the protein CASRSTGTGGYEQYF.

V and J are TRBV6-5 and TRBJ2-1; TRBD1 matches at 8 bases. The CDR3 totals 15 residues. Germline V gives CDR1 MNHEY, CDR2 SVGAGI. V was clipped by 7 bases and J by 0 bases; unmatched bases: 5. This CDR3 reads CASTRQGSSYNEQFF. DNA for the CDR3: TGTGCCAGCACCCGACAGGGGAGCTCCTACAATGAGCAGTTCTTC.

The chain combines TRBV14 with TRBJ2-1; a weak D match, TRBD2 (6 bases). The V end lost 2 bases, the J end lost 2 bases, and 13 bases lay between the germline ends. Germline-derived CDR1 and CDR2 are SGHDN and FVKESK. CDR3 length equals 16 residues. CDR3 nucleotide sequence: TGTGCCAGCAGCCAATTAGCGGCCGTTCCCTACAATGAGCAGTTCTTC. Translated: CASSQLAAVPYNEQFF.

The chain couples TRBV7-2 to TRBJ1-3, with D uncertain. The V gene's germline CDR1 is SGHTA and CDR2 FQGNSA. The V and J ends lost 4 bases and 0 bases respectively, with 4 bases between them. The CDR3 extends over 13 amino acids. In DNA form, the CDR3 reads TGTGCCAGCAGCTCGAGCTCTGGAAACACCATATATTTT. Protein product: CASSSSSGNTIYF.

V and J are TRBV3-1 (or the pseudogene TRBV3-2) and TRBJ2-7; 7 bases are shared with TRBD2. After removal of 3 bases from V and 2 bases from J, the junction contained 10 bases not matched to a gene. This CDR3 is 16 amino acids long. The germline V gene has CDR1 LGHDT and CDR2 YNNKEL (reference sequence). CDR3 in amino acids: CASSHGSGAGAYEQYF. DNA for the CDR3: TGTGCCAGCAGCCACGGAAGCGGTGCGGGGGCCTACGAGCAGTACTTC.

This chain joins TRBV11-2 and TRBJ1-2; perhaps TRBD1 as D (5 bases). CDR1 is SGHAT, CDR2 FQNNGV, per germline. The CDR3 consists of 15 residues. Trimming removed 2 bases at V and 8 bases at J, with 18 bases between. The CDR3 DNA reads as TGTGCCAGCAGCTTACCAGGGTTTGGCGTTAGAGGCTACACCTTC. Encoded protein: CASSLPGFGVRGYTF.